This T cell receptor beta chain came from a study of neoadjuvant anti-PD-1 for oral cavity cancer. Study-wide results and limits: PBMC Gini-index clonality exceeded responders' in non-responders post-nivolumab.

Time point denoted: after neoadjuvant nivolumab, at surgical resection. PBMCs were not maintained or expanded in culture before analysis. The table came from immunoSEQ multiplex PCR; TCRdb's copy has only in-frame clones and leaves some out. The sample includes some 15,000 clones, about 71% of them seen just once. The table lists this clone with a count of one. Its matching antigen is unknown. This TCR was sampled from a person aged 40-85 years with oral cavity squamous cell carcinoma. Sequencing used PBMCs, obtained after nivolumab (anti-PD-1) treatment.

The CDR3: CAWSERDRGGYTF. CDR3 DNA: TGTGCCTGGAGTGAAAGGGACAGGGGTGGCTACACCTTC. V gene TRBV30 combines with J gene TRBJ1-2; TRBD1 aligns across 10 bases. The CDR3 length is 13 residues. Looked up from germline, CDR1 is GTSNPN and CDR2 is SVGIG (reference sequence). V lost 1 base to trimming and J lost 7 bases; unmatched junction nucleotides: 3. The full variable domain, completed using reference TRBV30 and TRBJ1-2, is SQTIHQWPATLVQPVGSPLSLECTVEGTSNPNLYWYRQAAGRGLQLLFYSVGIGQISSEVPQNLSASRPQDRQFILSSKKLLLSDSGFYLCAWSERDRGGYTFGSGTRLTVV.